This TCR beta chain came from a study of cytomegalovirus exposure and HLA in healthy donors. Study information: A subsequent analysis reported that the 100 to 150 validation repertoires were produced on the same platform that had also been used for the approximately 700 first-cohort repertoires. General observations from the study: In a later analysis, first-cohort TCR clusters were found to tend to co-occur in the approximately 120 validation repertoires. There were some public TCRs occurring in many donors, but most TCR sequences were rare.

Trimming stripped 0 bases from V and 4 bases from J, with 7 bases between. The CDR3 is made up of 14 amino acids. Looked up from germline, CDR1 is MDHEN and CDR2 is SYDVKM. Separate from the roughly 720-subject first cohort, the roughly 120-subject validation cohort was the one that the donors belonged to. Clones were sequenced by immunoSEQ multiplex PCR, and TCRdb holds only the in-frame ones, with some missing. Among under 200,000 clones listed, approximately 89% were seen once. A remark on this clone: Its antigen is currently unknown.

Material: PBMCs. V usage is TRBV28 and J usage is TRBJ2-1; possibly TRBD1 for D (5 bases). The source of this sequence is a young man in good health and CMV-seropositive. CDR3 nucleotide sequence: TGTGCCAGCAGTTTATGGGCAGGGTACAATGAGCAGTTCTTC. Its protein is CASSLWAGYNEQFF.